This T cell receptor beta chain was found in a study of cytomegalovirus exposure and HLA in healthy donors. The PCR was carried out with 60 Vbeta primers and 13 Jbeta primers. TCRdb keeps only in-frame clones here, not all; method: immunoSEQ multiplex PCR. Of about 120,000 clones in the sample, over 75% were seen once. The junction had 1 base not matched to a gene; V was cut back by 0 bases and J by 3 bases. Germline CDR1 SGHTA, CDR2 FQGTGA. This CDR3 is 14 amino acids long. The chain uses TRBV7-3 and TRBJ2-5, with 7 bases lining up with TRBD1. The receptor was derived from a man between 35 and 55 years old in good health and CMV-seronegative. The sequenced sample was PBMCs. This chain's CDR3 is CASSLTGTEETQYF. The CDR3 DNA reads TGTGCCAGCAGCTTAACCGGGACAGAAGAGACCCAGTACTTC.